The next 25 T cell receptor beta chains were all read from a single sample in a study of cytomegalovirus exposure and HLA in healthy donors. The primer mix had 60 Vbeta and 13 Jbeta primers. The method was immunoSEQ multiplex PCR; TCRdb's version includes in-frame clones alone and lacks a portion of them. The table has about 150,000 clones, 75% seen once. The sample consisted of PBMCs. Receptors originate from a man aged 25-45 years in good health and CMV-seronegative.

V usage is TRBV7-2 and J usage is TRBJ1-6; TRBD1 agrees at 11 bases. The CDR3 has 13 amino acids. Germline V lookup: CDR1 SGHTA, CDR2 FQGNSA. The V gene end was trimmed by 10 bases and the J gene end by 10 bases; junction bases not matched to a gene: 6. CDR3 region: CATGTGGRSPLHF. The DNA of the CDR3 is TGTGCCACTGGGACAGGGGGACGATCACCCCTCCACTTT.

The chain employs TRBV29-1 and TRBJ1-1, with D hard to call. The CDR3 runs 13 residues. Germline CDR1 reads SQVTM; CDR2 reads ANQGSEA. V shed 6 bases and J shed 1 base, with 12 bases lying between them. CDR3 region: CSVLDGRNTEAFF. CDR3 sequence (DNA): TGCAGCGTCCTGGACGGGAGGAACACTGAAGCTTTCTTT.

The chain couples TRBV30 to TRBJ1-6; 10 positions agree with TRBD1. Germline V gene data show CDR1 as GTSNPN and CDR2 as SVGIG (reference sequence). V shed 3 bases and J 8 bases; nucleotides not matched to a gene: 7. The CDR3 runs 15 residues. In DNA, the CDR3 is TGTGCCTGGAGCCTCCCCGGGACAGGGGATTCACCCCTCCACTTT. It codes for CAWSLPGTGDSPLHF. The variable domain in full, completed from reference TRBV30 and TRBJ1-6, reads SQTIHQWPATLVQPVGSPLSLECTVEGTSNPNLYWYRQAAGRGLQLLFYSVGIGQISSEVPQNLSASRPQDRQFILSSKKLLLSDSGFYLCAWSLPGTGDSPLHFGNGTRLTVT.

This clone was seen a handful of times. The chain is built from TRBV5-1 and TRBJ2-1; TRBD2 is a possible D gene (5 bases). In germline, CDR1 is SGHRS, CDR2 YFSETQ. The CDR3 totals 16 residues. The V gene lost 0 bases and the J gene lost 3 bases, with 13 bases spanning the gap. The DNA for the CDR3 is TGCGCCAGCAGCTTGGTGGGTGGTGCGGGCTACAATGAGCAGTTCTTC. This codes for CASSLVGGAGYNEQFF.

The chain links TRBV9 to TRBJ1-1; 9 bases are a match to TRBD1. V lost 0 bases to trimming and J lost 3 bases; unmatched junction nucleotides: 6. The CDR3 length is 16 residues. Germline CDR1 reads SGDLS; CDR2 reads YYNGEE. CDR3 protein: CASSVGVGTGHTEAFF. CDR3 sequence (DNA): TGTGCCAGCAGCGTAGGTGTTGGGACAGGGCACACTGAAGCTTTCTTT.

V is TRBV18 and J is TRBJ2-7; TRBD1 agrees at 10 bases. The junction had 6 bases not matched to a gene; V was cut back by 4 bases and J by 3 bases. CDR1 and CDR2 (germline): KGHSH, LQKENI. This CDR3 is built from 15 residues. CDR3 in DNA: TGTGCCAGCTCACGTCCGGGACAGGGGTTCTACGAGCAGTACTTC. Its protein is CASSRPGQGFYEQYF.

On this clone: Different DNA sequences within this sample yield the same CDR3. The chain carries TRBV5-6 and TRBJ1-2, with D tentatively TRBD1 (6 bases). CDR3 length: 17 residues. V was clipped by 5 bases and J by 8 bases, with 28 bases between them. Germline V CDR1 and CDR2: SGHDT, YYEEEE. The CDR3 nucleotides are TGTGCCAGCAGATCATTAGGACAGACCGAAATGAGAAACGGCTACACCTTC. Encoded protein: CASRSLGQTEMRNGYTF.

Written as DNA, the CDR3 is TGCAGCGTTGAAGGGGACAGGGGGCTGGCAGATACGCAGTATTTT. Amino acid sequence: CSVEGDRGLADTQYF. The J gene is TRBJ2-3, the V gene TRBV29-1, with 12 bases aligning to TRBD1. Germline-derived CDR1 and CDR2 are SQVTM and ANQGSEA. CDR3 length equals 15 residues. V trimming: 1 base; J trimming: 4 bases; junction bases outside the gene matches: 3.

The chain recombines TRBV6-5 with TRBJ1-2, with TRBD1 identical over 7 bases. The ends lost 2 bases at V and 6 bases at J; junction bases unmatched: 3. Germline V gene lookup returns CDR1 MNHEY and CDR2 SVGAGI. There are 13 residues in the CDR3. The CDR3 DNA follows: TGTGCCAGCAGTTACGGGACAGTTGATGGCTACACCTTC. This gives the protein CASSYGTVDGYTF.

This clone was recorded a few times. The chain couples TRBV9 to TRBJ2-5; TRBD1 matches 9 bases. Germline values: CDR1 SGDLS, CDR2 YYNGEE. The CDR3 is made up of 18 amino acids. Trimming removed 3 bases from V and 5 bases from J; junction bases left unmatched: 17. CDR3 sequence: CASSADRDARDRDETQYF. The DNA of the CDR3 is TGTGCCAGCAGCGCCGACCGAGATGCACGGGACAGGGATGAGACCCAGTACTTC.

The rearrangement uses TRBV5-4 and TRBJ2-5; D call uncertain. Between the trimmed V and J ends, which lost 2 bases and 2 bases, there was a span of 10 bases. Germline lookup yields CDR1 SGHNT and CDR2 YYREEE (reference sequence). This CDR3 has 14 amino acids. The CDR3 reads CASSLQNSQETQYF. The CDR3 DNA reads as TGTGCCAGCAGCTTACAGAACAGTCAAGAGACCCAGTACTTC. Using reference TRBV5-4 and TRBJ2-5 for the parts outside the CDR3, the full variable domain is ETGVTQSPTHLIKTRGQQVTLRCSSQSGHNTVSWYQQALGQGPQFIFQYYREEENGRGNFPPRFSGLQFPNYSSELNVNALELDDSALYLCASSLQNSQETQYFGPGTRLLVL.

This clone was counted only a few times. V is TRBV6-4 and J is TRBJ2-2, with no clear D. The CDR3 is 13 residues long. Germline V CDR1 and CDR2: MRHNA, SNTAGT. V was cut by 0 bases and J by 4 bases, with 3 bases left in between. CDR3 bases: TGTGCCAGCAGTGACTCTAGCACCGGGGAGCTGTTTTTT. It yields the protein CASSDSSTGELFF.

The genes are TRBV18 and TRBJ2-7, with 11 bases identical to TRBD2. The CDR3 runs to 15 residues. Germline assignment: CDR1 KGHSH and CDR2 LQKENI. The junction had 3 bases not matched to a gene; V was cut back by 1 base and J by 4 bases. The CDR3 region is CASSPLAGGQYEQYF. The DNA of the CDR3 is TGTGCCAGCTCACCACTAGCGGGAGGGCAGTACGAGCAGTACTTC.

This clone was detected a few times. The chain links TRBV27 to TRBJ2-7, with D maybe TRBD2 (6 bases). V lost 7 bases, J lost 2 bases, and 21 bases lay in between. The CDR3 has 16 amino acids. Germline CDR1 MNHEY, CDR2 SMNVEV (reference sequence). The CDR3 loop reads CASTEPGLTNPYEQYF. The CDR3 bases are TGTGCCAGCACCGAACCGGGACTCACTAACCCCTACGAGCAGTACTTC.

The chain links TRBV7-8 to TRBJ2-1, with a possible D match to TRBD2 (7 bases). Per the germline V gene, CDR1 is SGHVS and CDR2 is FQNEAQ. The CDR3 is made up of 15 amino acids. The V end was cut by 0 bases, the J end by 6 bases, with 12 bases between. CDR3 coding DNA: TGTGCCAGCAGCTTAGCGCGGGGGCCGTTCAATGAGCAGTTCTTC. It codes for CASSLARGPFNEQFF.

The chain employs TRBV19 and TRBJ1-1; D gene unclear. Looked up from germline, CDR1 is LNHDA and CDR2 is SQIVND (reference sequence). Trimming took off 5 bases at V and 0 bases at J, with 7 bases between the two ends. The CDR3 contains 13 residues. CDR3 loop: CASSDTMNTEAFF. In DNA, the CDR3 is TGTGCCAGTAGTGACACAATGAACACTGAAGCTTTCTTT.

The table lists this clone with a few counts. The junction shows a germline mismatch at one end, possibly a read error. V gene TRBV29-1 combines with J gene TRBJ2-6, with a possible D match to TRBD1 (5 bases). Germline V gene sequence: CDR1 SQVTM, CDR2 ANQGSEA. This CDR3 has 12 amino acids. CDR3 residues: CSVASGANGLTF. In nucleotides, the CDR3 is TGCAGCGTTGCATCTGGGGCCAACGGCCTGACTTTC.

This chain uses TRBV28 with TRBJ1-4; possibly TRBD1 for D (6 bases). CDR1 is MDHEN and CDR2 is SYDVKM in the germline V gene. V lost 2 bases, J lost 7 bases, and 17 bases lay in between. There are 16 residues in the CDR3. CDR3 nucleotides: TGTGCCAGCAGTTTAGGCAGGGGAGGGGGTGGTGAAAAACTGTTTTTT. It specifies CASSLGRGGGGEKLFF.

The V and J genes are TRBV10-2 and TRBJ1-2; TRBD1 matches 9 bases. CDR1 and CDR2 from the germline V gene are WSHSY and SAAADI. J was trimmed by 7 bases and V by 9 bases; bases with no gene match: 18. This CDR3 is 16 amino acids long. Here the CDR3 DNA reads TGCGCCAGTCAGCCTCCGGGACAGGGTTTCTTGGCTGGCTACACCTTC. The encoded protein is CASQPPGQGFLAGYTF.

This clone was seen just once. The rearrangement uses TRBV4-2 and TRBJ2-5, with D perhaps TRBD1 (5 bases). V was shortened by 1 base and J by 2 bases, with 14 bases between the two germline ends. The CDR3 runs to 16 residues. In germline, CDR1 is LGHNA, CDR2 YNFKEQ. DNA of the CDR3: TGTGCCAGCAGCCAAGTTAATCAGGGCGCTCAAGAGACCCAGTACTTC. Translating it yields CASSQVNQGAQETQYF.

This chain links TRBV6-1 with TRBJ1-5; tentative D call: TRBD1 (5 bases). In germline, CDR1 is MNHNS, CDR2 SASEGT. CDR3 length: 17 residues. V was clipped by 1 base and J by 3 bases, with 16 bases between them. The CDR3 nucleotides read TGTGCCAGCAGTGAAGTTATATATGCGGGGGACAATCAGCCCCAGCATTTT. It yields the protein CASSEVIYAGDNQPQHF.

The chain combines TRBV7-9 with TRBJ2-2; TRBD1 matches at 7 bases. Trimming cost V 4 bases and J 6 bases; bases outside gene matches: 8. The CDR3 totals 15 residues. The V gene's germline CDR1 is SEHNR and CDR2 FQNEAQ (reference sequence). The CDR3 here is CASSYRQGKAGELFF. In DNA form, the CDR3 reads TGTGCCAGCAGCTACAGACAGGGCAAGGCCGGGGAGCTGTTTTTT.

V is TRBV30 and J is TRBJ1-1, with D unresolved. Germline CDR1 is GTSNPN and CDR2 is SVGIG (reference sequence). There are 13 residues in the CDR3. The V and J ends lost 1 base and 0 bases respectively, with 6 bases between them. CDR3 DNA: TGTGCCTGGAGTGACGGGATGAACACTGAAGCTTTCTTT. This codes for CAWSDGMNTEAFF.

The chain couples TRBV29-1 to TRBJ1-4; possibly TRBD1 for D (5 bases). This CDR3 is built from 12 residues. The germline V gene encodes CDR1 SQVTM and CDR2 ANQGSEA. Trimming left V 3 bases short and J 6 bases short, with 8 bases between. This CDR3 reads CSVDGGDEKLFF. The CDR3 DNA reads as TGCAGCGTTGACGGGGGGGATGAAAAACTGTTTTTT.

The chain carries TRBV5-1 and TRBJ2-3; no firm D call. Germline-derived CDR1 and CDR2 are SGHRS and YFSETQ. V lost 4 bases and J 5 bases, leaving 11 bases between the germline ends. CDR3 length: 13 residues. CDR3 DNA: TGCGCCAGCAGCCCGGGTGATGGAGATACGCAGTATTTT. Encoded protein: CASSPGDGDTQYF.